These T cell receptor beta chains were read from a single sample in a study of blood T cell repertoires in COVID-19. Libraries were prepared by immunoSEQ multiplex PCR; TCRdb keeps only in-frame clonotypes and omits some of them. Of roughly 250,000 clones in the sample, around 88% were seen once. Sequencing used PBMCs or T cells enriched from blood (not recorded which). The receptors here all came from a woman aged 35 to 49 with acute COVID-19. Each CDR3 is given with its conserved first and last residue. The order of the fields is V gene, J gene, D gene, clone size, CDR3 protein, CDR3 DNA. D genes are given only for firm matches. Clone size is not always given. Where it is, it says once, few, many or a class for expanded clones.

>TRBV7-8|TRBJ2-4|-|-
CASPWVVRGGTLNLAKNIQYF
TGTGCCAGCCCCTGGGTCGTAAGGGGCGGGACCTTAAACCTAGCCAAAAACATTCAGTACTTC
>TRBV11-2|TRBJ1-1|TRBD1|once
CASSFGQDLNTEAFF
TGTGCCAGCAGCTTCGGACAGGACCTGAACACTGAAGCTTTCTTT
>TRBV6-1|TRBJ1-2|-|once
CASSERGEGGYTF
TGTGCCAGCAGTGAACGGGGGGAAGGGGGCTACACCTTC
>TRBV10-3|TRBJ2-7|-|-
CAIGAKSYEQYF
TGTGCCATAGGGGCAAAAAGCTACGAGCAGTACTTC
>TRBV28|TRBJ2-7|TRBD1|-
CASRPPDRGTYEQYF
TGTGCCAGCAGACCCCCGGACAGGGGAACCTACGAGCAGTACTTC
>TRBV21-1|TRBJ2-3|-|-
CASSKVEREARQQITDTQYF
TGTGCCAGCAGCAAAGTCGAGCGGGAGGCCCGTCAACAAATCACAGATACGCAGTATTTT
>TRBV10-3|TRBJ2-3|TRBD2|-
CAISESGLAGPDTQYF
TGTGCCATCAGTGAGTCGGGACTAGCGGGCCCAGATACGCAGTATTTT
>TRBV6-5|TRBJ1-4|TRBD1|-
CASSLQGATNEKLFF
TGTGCCAGCAGTTTACAGGGGGCGACTAATGAAAAACTGTTTTTT
>TRBV6-5|TRBJ2-6|-|-
CASGRNGANVLTF
TGTGCCAGCGGGAGGAATGGGGCCAACGTCCTGACTTTC
>TRBV27|TRBJ2-3|TRBD1|-
CASRITGADTQYF
TGTGCCAGCAGAATTACAGGGGCAGATACGCAGTATTTT
>TRBV28|TRBJ1-1|TRBD1|once
CASSETGGLAIRAFF
TGTGCCAGCAGCGAGACAGGGGGGCTAGCGATTAGGGCTTTCTTT
>TRBV19|TRBJ1-1|-|-
CASRSYDRQNTEAFF
TGTGCCAGTAGATCCTACGACAGGCAGAACACTGAAGCTTTCTTT
>TRBV4-3|TRBJ2-3|-|-
CASSQDWGVSDTQYF
TGCGCCAGCAGCCAAGATTGGGGGGTTTCCGATACGCAGTATTTT
>TRBV7-9|TRBJ1-3|-|-
CASSLEGVGNTIYF
TGTGCCAGCAGCTTAGAGGGGGTTGGAAACACCATATATTTT
>TRBV6-5|TRBJ2-7|TRBD2|-
CASSYSRASGSNEQYF
TGTGCCAGCAGTTACTCGAGGGCTAGCGGGAGTAACGAGCAGTACTTC
>TRBV6-5|TRBJ2-1|TRBD1|once
CASSYSGQLGNEQFF
TGTGCCAGCAGTTACTCGGGACAGCTAGGCAATGAGCAGTTCTTC
>TRBV25-1|TRBJ1-1|-|-
CASSDRVATEAFF
TGTGCCAGCAGTGACAGGGTAGCCACTGAAGCTTTCTTT
>TRBV5-4|TRBJ2-1|-|-
CASSLRRGINNEQFF
TGTGCCAGCAGCCTGAGACGGGGGATAAACAATGAGCAGTTCTTC
>TRBV18|TRBJ2-7|-|-
CASSPSGAVTYEQYF
TGTGCCAGCTCACCTAGCGGCGCCGTCACCTACGAGCAGTACTTC
>TRBV28|TRBJ2-1|-|-
CASSLTTGRSEQFF
TGTGCCAGCAGCCTAACTACGGGAAGGAGTGAGCAGTTCTTC
>TRBV30|TRBJ2-7|-|once
CAWSATFYEQYF
TGTGCCTGGAGTGCTACTTTCTACGAGCAGTACTTC
>TRBV5-4|TRBJ2-7|TRBD2|-
CASSPGTSGTYEQYF
TGTGCCAGCAGCCCTGGGACTAGCGGGACCTACGAGCAGTACTTC
>TRBV19|TRBJ1-5|TRBD1|-
CASSIDRANQPQHF
TGTGCCAGTAGTATCGACAGGGCTAATCAGCCCCAGCATTTT
>TRBV28|TRBJ1-3|-|few
CASSPPPGSGNTIYF
TGTGCCAGCAGTCCTCCCCCAGGCTCTGGAAACACCATATATTTT
>TRBV7-3|TRBJ2-7|TRBD1|-
CASSAGQGYGEQYF
TGTGCCAGCAGCGCTGGACAGGGGTACGGAGAGCAGTACTTC
>TRBV7-6|TRBJ2-3|TRBD2|once
CASAGGPDTQYF
TGTGCCAGCGCGGGAGGGCCGGATACGCAGTATTTT
>TRBV9|TRBJ1-5|-|-
CASSADPGARPQHF
TGTGCCAGCAGCGCCGACCCAGGCGCCCGGCCCCAGCATTTT
>TRBV27|TRBJ2-2|TRBD2|once
CASSDSGIYTGELFF
TGTGCCAGCAGCGACAGCGGGATATACACCGGGGAGCTGTTTTTT
>TRBV7-9|TRBJ2-1|-|-
CASSLTDGWYNEQFF
TGTGCCAGCAGCTTAACAGACGGTTGGTACAATGAGCAGTTCTTC
>TRBV29-1|TRBJ2-5|-|once
CSVHRVRGETQYF
TGCAGCGTTCACAGGGTACGGGGCGAGACCCAGTACTTC
>TRBV7-2|TRBJ1-1|TRBD1|once
CASSYHEAGGTEAFF
TGTGCCAGCAGCTATCATGAGGCAGGGGGCACTGAAGCTTTCTTT
>TRBV28|TRBJ1-1|TRBD1|-
CASSLPPDRGTEAFF
TGTGCCAGCAGTTTGCCCCCCGACAGGGGAACTGAAGCTTTCTTT
>TRBV30|TRBJ2-2|TRBD2|-
CAWSRVAGLNTGELFF
TGTGCCTGGAGCCGAGTAGCGGGACTGAACACCGGGGAGCTGTTTTTT
>TRBV4-1|TRBJ1-5|-|-
CASSQAHRRSRGFQHF
TGCGCCAGCAGCCAAGCTCATCGGAGGAGTCGGGGGTTCCAGCATTTT
>TRBV6-4|TRBJ1-2|TRBD1|-
CASSPAGTGPDTF
TGTGCCAGTTCCCCCGCCGGGACAGGGCCTGACACCTTC
>TRBV29-1|TRBJ2-1|-|once
CSVSREKYNEQFF
TGCAGCGTTTCAAGAGAAAAGTACAATGAGCAGTTCTTC
>TRBV9|TRBJ2-2|TRBD2|once
CASSVVAGNTGELFF
TGTGCCAGCAGCGTGGTAGCGGGAAACACCGGGGAGCTGTTTTTT
>TRBV27|TRBJ2-7|TRBD2|-
CASSLSALTSGTIYEQYF
TGTGCCAGCAGTTTATCCGCGCTGACTAGCGGGACTATCTACGAGCAGTACTTC
>TRBV24-1|TRBJ1-2|TRBD1|-
CATSDYRPHRGVYGYTF
TGTGCCACCAGTGATTATAGGCCACACAGGGGAGTGTACGGCTACACCTTC
>TRBV5-1|TRBJ1-1|-|-
CASSAMTVSDTEAFF
TGCGCCAGCAGCGCTATGACAGTTTCCGACACTGAAGCTTTCTTT
>TRBV19|TRBJ1-4|-|-
CASSEPPVEEKLFF
TGTGCCAGTAGTGAGCCCCCGGTGGAGGAAAAACTGTTTTTT
>TRBV29-1|TRBJ1-5|TRBD1|-
CSVGQGDQPQHF
TGCAGCGTTGGACAGGGGGATCAGCCCCAGCATTTT
>TRBV7-9|TRBJ1-1|-|-
CASSLGAEEAFF
TGTGCCAGCAGCTTAGGTGCTGAGGAAGCTTTCTTT
>TRBV4-3|TRBJ1-5|-|-
CASSPDSGPNQPQHF
TGCGCCAGCAGCCCAGACTCAGGGCCCAATCAGCCCCAGCATTTT
>TRBV19|TRBJ2-7|TRBD2|-
CASRTSGTTYEQYF
TGTGCCAGTAGGACTAGCGGGACCACCTACGAGCAGTACTTC
>TRBV5-5|TRBJ2-1|TRBD2|-
CASSAGLAGSPYNEQFF
TGTGCCAGCAGCGCGGGACTAGCGGGCTCGCCTTACAATGAGCAGTTCTTC
>TRBV12-3/TRBV12-4|TRBJ1-2|-|-
CASSYTNYGYTF
TGTGCCAGCAGTTATACTAACTATGGCTACACCTTC
>TRBV19|TRBJ1-3|-|-
CASSIAGFFGNTIYF
TGTGCCAGTAGTATAGCAGGTTTCTTCGGAAACACCATATATTTT
>TRBV18|TRBJ2-1|TRBD2|once
CASSPTGLNNNEQFF
TGTGCCAGCTCACCGACGGGACTAAACAACAATGAGCAGTTCTTC